This TCR beta chain came from a study of technical replicates of blood from a handful of donors. This CDR3 contains 11 residues. V was pared by 7 bases and J by 2 bases, with 6 bases between. Germline assignment: CDR1 MNHNS and CDR2 SASEGT. Sequencing used immunoSEQ multiplex PCR; TCRdb keeps in-frame clones, though not all of them. The sample holds 67,000 or so clones; roughly 96% are singletons and the top ten take roughly 0.24%. As regards this clone: Different DNA sequences within this sample yield the same CDR3.

The sequencing input was T cells isolated from PBMCs. This TCR derives from a human donor in good health. The V call is TRBV6-1, the J call TRBJ2-7, with D possibly matching TRBD1 (5 bases). CDR3 sequence: CASTGTYEQYF. In DNA form, the CDR3 reads TGTGCCAGCACAGGGACCTACGAGCAGTACTTC.